Listed below are T cell receptor beta chains from one sample, sequenced in a study of cytomegalovirus exposure and HLA in healthy donors. Measured with immunoSEQ multiplex PCR; TCRdb has only the in-frame clones, and not every one. This sample has about 180,000 clones, with around four fifths found just once. Sequenced material: PBMCs. These receptors all come from a woman aged 55-70 years in good health and CMV-seropositive. Each CDR3 is given with its conserved first and last residue. The D gene is left open where the match is weak. Expanded clones are given a class, and other clones once, few, many or no size at all.

d_call	j_call	clone_size	v_call	cdr3_nt	cdr3_aa
NA	TRBJ1-6	NA	TRBV2	TGTGCCAGCAGTGAAGGCTGGCAGGGCCACTTT	CASSEGWQGHF
TRBD2	TRBJ2-3	NA	TRBV5-1	TGCGCCAGCAGCGCCGGGACTAGCGGGGCCACAGATACGCAGTATTTT	CASSAGTSGATDTQYF
NA	TRBJ2-3	NA	TRBV6-6	TGTGCCAGCAGTTACGGTCTTGGTCTAGCTCGCCATACGCAGTATTTT	CASSYGLGLARHTQYF
NA	TRBJ1-3	few	TRBV5-1	TGCGCCAGCAGCTTGAACAGTGGAAACACCATATATTTT	CASSLNSGNTIYF
TRBD1	TRBJ1-1	NA	TRBV28	TGTGCCAGCAGTTCTCTCCAGGGGACAGGGGGCGTGAGGACTGAAGCTTTCTTT	CASSSLQGTGGVRTEAFF
NA	TRBJ1-6	NA	TRBV30	TGTGCCTGGAGTCCCGGGACAATGGGTTCACCCCTCCACTTT	CAWSPGTMGSPLHF
NA	TRBJ1-1	once	TRBV27	TGTGCCAACCGACTAGACAGCAAGAACACTGAAGCTTTCTTT	CANRLDSKNTEAFF
TRBD2	TRBJ2-1	few	TRBV19	TGTGCCAGTAGTGCCACTAGCGGAGCCTACAATGAGCAGTTCTTC	CASSATSGAYNEQFF
NA	TRBJ1-3	NA	TRBV9	TGTGCCAGCAGCGTATCGCCGGGGGACGGAAACACCATATATTTT	CASSVSPGDGNTIYF
NA	TRBJ2-6	NA	TRBV2	TGTGCCAGCAGCGATCGCGCCGGGGGACTTGACGTCCTGACTTTC	CASSDRAGGLDVLTF
TRBD2	TRBJ2-1	NA	TRBV5-1	TGCGCCAGCAGCCCTGGGACTAGCGGGATAGGGGACAATGAGCAGTTCTTC	CASSPGTSGIGDNEQFF
NA	TRBJ2-5	NA	TRBV11-2	TGTGCCAGCAGCTCGCGGGACAGTGAAGAGACCCAGTACTTC	CASSSRDSEETQYF
TRBD2	TRBJ2-5	NA	TRBV2	TGTGCCAGCAGTGGGTCTAGCGGGGGACAAGAGACCCAGTACTTC	CASSGSSGGQETQYF
TRBD1	TRBJ2-7	NA	TRBV2	TGTGCCAGCAGGGGGACAGGGGCGCAATACTACGAGCAGTACTTC	CASRGTGAQYYEQYF
NA	TRBJ2-3	NA	TRBV5-1	TGCGCCAGTAGCTTGGATACGGGGGAAGATACGCAGTATTTT	CASSLDTGEDTQYF
TRBD1	TRBJ2-7	NA	TRBV15	TGTGCCACCAGCAGAGAGGACAGGGCCGACTACGAGCAGTACTTC	CATSREDRADYEQYF
TRBD2	TRBJ2-1	NA	TRBV5-6	TGTGCCAGCAGCCCGGCCCATGGGGCGGGAGTGGGCAATGAGCAGTTCTTC	CASSPAHGAGVGNEQFF
NA	TRBJ2-3	NA	TRBV7-3	TGTGCCAGCAGCTTACGGCGGGGTAGCACAGATACGCAGTATTTT	CASSLRRGSTDTQYF
TRBD2	TRBJ2-7	NA	TRBV7-9	TGTGCCAGCAGGCGGGGGGGCCACGACGAGCAGTACTTC	CASRRGGHDEQYF
NA	TRBJ2-7	few	TRBV6-6	TGTGCCAGCAGATCCGGCGGGACAGCCTACGAGCAGTACTTC	CASRSGGTAYEQYF
NA	TRBJ2-3	NA	TRBV28	TGTGCCAGCCGAGATAGAGATACGCAGTATTTT	CASRDRDTQYF
NA	TRBJ1-2	NA	TRBV9	TGTGCCAGCAATGAGGGAAACTATGGCTACACCTTC	CASNEGNYGYTF
NA	TRBJ1-2	NA	TRBV10-3	TGTGCCATCAGTGGAGGGGGAAGTAACTATGGCTACACCTTC	CAISGGGSNYGYTF
TRBD2	TRBJ2-1	NA	TRBV19	TGTGCCAGTAAACTAGCGGGAGCCAATGAGCAGTTCTTC	CASKLAGANEQFF
NA	TRBJ1-4	NA	TRBV28	TGTGCCAGCGCGACAGCGACCAAAGCAACTAATGAAAAACTGTTTTTT	CASATATKATNEKLFF
NA	TRBJ1-5	NA	TRBV4-1	TGCGCCAGCAGCCAAGACGGGATCTCCTATCAGCCCCAGCATTTT	CASSQDGISYQPQHF
TRBD1	TRBJ2-7	NA	TRBV18	TGTGCCAGCTCACCACGTGAGGGGGCTGGGTCCTACGAGCAGTACTTC	CASSPREGAGSYEQYF
TRBD2	TRBJ2-7	NA	TRBV7-8	TGTGCCAGCAGCTACGGACTAGCGGGAGCTCAATCCTACGAGCAGTACTTC	CASSYGLAGAQSYEQYF
NA	TRBJ2-1	NA	TRBV5-1	TGCGCCAGCAGCTTGGGGGAGTACATTATGAATGAGCAGTTCTTC	CASSLGEYIMNEQFF
TRBD2	TRBJ2-1	NA	TRBV29-1	TGCAGCGTTAGGCGGGGGGGCCGCTACAATGAGCAGTTCTTC	CSVRRGGRYNEQFF
NA	TRBJ1-3	NA	TRBV18	TGTGCCAGCTCACCATTCGACCGGAGCTCTGGAAACACCATATATTTT	CASSPFDRSSGNTIYF
TRBD1	TRBJ1-4	NA	TRBV18	TGTGCCAGCTCACCGACAGGGCCGGATGAAAAACTGTTTTTT	CASSPTGPDEKLFF
NA	TRBJ2-7	NA	TRBV5-6	TGTGCCAGCAGCTGGGGACACCAATCCTACGAGCAGTACTTC	CASSWGHQSYEQYF
TRBD2	TRBJ2-2	few	TRBV4-2	TGTGCCAGCAGCCAAGACGCTGGACTAGGAGTTCGGACCGGGGAGCTGTTTTTT	CASSQDAGLGVRTGELFF
TRBD2	TRBJ2-2	NA	TRBV19	TGTGCCAGTACCCCTCTAGCGGGGGACACCGGGGAGCTGTTTTTT	CASTPLAGDTGELFF
TRBD1	TRBJ2-7	NA	TRBV7-9	TGTGCCAGCAGCTTAGGGGACAGGGGGTTATACGAGCAGTACTTC	CASSLGDRGLYEQYF
NA	TRBJ2-2	NA	TRBV2	TGTGCCAGCAGTGAAGCAATGACTGGCAGGGATTTCGCTCGAATCACCGGGGAGCTGTTTTTT	CASSEAMTGRDFARITGELFF